Listed here is a single TCR beta chain. The antigen remains undetermined. Extracted RNA was reverse transcribed, and the resulting cDNA served as sequencing template. The protocol was immunoSEQ multiplex PCR, while the TCRdb copy is restricted to in-frame clones and leaves out a portion. Found here are hundreds of thousands of clones, around two thirds of them singletons; the top ten hold around 1.2%. The data stem from a study of CD8+ T cells in alopecia areata. For the study at large: Those treated were given oral tofacitinib at 5 to 10 mg twice daily. The protocol delivered tofacitinib for 6 to 18 months, then withdrew it for 6 months. Study-wide points: Scalp lesions, especially in alopecia totalis/universalis, had higher clonality than normal scalp. Normal skin's resident alphabeta T cells are sequenced alongside lesional scalp T cells.

CDR1 is SGHRS and CDR2 is YFSETQ in the germline V gene. Trimming left V 2 bases short and J 1 base short, with 13 bases between. CDR3 length equals 15 residues. The clonotype originates from a human donor with alopecia areata. The chain employs TRBV5-1 and TRBJ2-7, with TRBD2 as a possible D gene (6 bases). The source material was CD4+ T cells sorted from blood, sampled at week 0. CDR3 bases: TGCGCCAGCAGCTTACCCCTCGGAGGGTCCTACGAGCAGTACTTC. Protein sequence: CASSLPLGGSYEQYF.